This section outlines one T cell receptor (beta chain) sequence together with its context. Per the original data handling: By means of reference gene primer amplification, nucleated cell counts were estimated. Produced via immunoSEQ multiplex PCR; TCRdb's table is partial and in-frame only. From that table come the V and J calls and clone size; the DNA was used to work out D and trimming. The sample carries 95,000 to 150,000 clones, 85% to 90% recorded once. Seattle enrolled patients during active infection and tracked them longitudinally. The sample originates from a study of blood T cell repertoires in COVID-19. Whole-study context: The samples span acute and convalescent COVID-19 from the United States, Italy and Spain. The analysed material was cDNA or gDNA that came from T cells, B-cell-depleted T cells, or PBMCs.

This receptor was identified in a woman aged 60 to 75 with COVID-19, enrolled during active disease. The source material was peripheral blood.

Here the CDR3 DNA reads TGTGCCAGCAGACAGGACAGTCCTAGCACAGATACGCAGTATTTT. Translating gives CASRQDSPSTDTQYF. This chain connects TRBV28 to TRBJ2-3; possibly TRBD1 for D (6 bases). Germline V gene data show CDR1 as MDHEN and CDR2 as SYDVKM. The CDR3 has 15 residues. Trimming cost V 6 bases and J 0 bases, with 13 bases left between them.